The present T cell receptor beta chain was sequenced within a study of blood T cell repertoires in COVID-19. V dropped 5 bases and J dropped 5; count of bases not matched to a gene: 18. This CDR3 has 18 residues. The germline V gene encodes CDR1 LNHNV and CDR2 YYDKDF (reference sequence). Participants came from some 23 US areas, aged roughly 18 to 100 years. The protocol was immunoSEQ multiplex PCR, while the TCRdb copy is restricted to in-frame clones and leaves out a portion. The sample shows around 220,000 clones, around 84% of them seen only once. The specimen sequenced was PBMCs or T cells enriched from blood (not recorded which). This TCR came from a middle-aged woman with acute COVID-19. The chain employs TRBV15 and TRBJ2-5; the match to TRBD2 covers 9 bases. The CDR3 protein is CATSGGLSGRGLRETQYF. In nucleotides, the CDR3 is TGTGCCACCAGCGGCGGACTTAGCGGGAGAGGGTTAAGGGAGACCCAGTACTTC. Full variable domain (outside the CDR3, taken from reference TRBV15 and TRBJ2-5): DAMVIQNPRYQVTQFGKPVTLSCSQTLNHNVMYWYQQKSSQAPKLLFHYYDKDFNNEADTPDNFQSRRPNTSFCFLDIRSPGLGDTAMYLCATSGGLSGRGLRETQYFGPGTRLLVL.